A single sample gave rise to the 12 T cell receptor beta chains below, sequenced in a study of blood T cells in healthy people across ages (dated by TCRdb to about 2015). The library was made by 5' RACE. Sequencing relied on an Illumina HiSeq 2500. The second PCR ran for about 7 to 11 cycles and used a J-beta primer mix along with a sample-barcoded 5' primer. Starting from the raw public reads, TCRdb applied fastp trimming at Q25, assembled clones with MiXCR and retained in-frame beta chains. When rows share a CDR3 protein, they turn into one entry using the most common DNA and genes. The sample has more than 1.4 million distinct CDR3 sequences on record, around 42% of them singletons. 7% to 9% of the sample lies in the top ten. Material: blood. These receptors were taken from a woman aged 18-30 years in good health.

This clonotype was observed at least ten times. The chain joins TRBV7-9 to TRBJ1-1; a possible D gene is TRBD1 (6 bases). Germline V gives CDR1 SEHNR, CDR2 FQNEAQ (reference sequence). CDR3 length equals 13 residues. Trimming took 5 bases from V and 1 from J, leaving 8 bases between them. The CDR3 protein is CASSTGQNTEAFF. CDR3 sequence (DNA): TGTGCCAGCAGCACGGGACAGAACACTGAAGCTTTCTTT.

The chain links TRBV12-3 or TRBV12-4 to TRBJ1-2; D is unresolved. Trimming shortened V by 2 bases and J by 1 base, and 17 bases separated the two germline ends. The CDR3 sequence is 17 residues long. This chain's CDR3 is CASSLRTIPTVNYGYTF. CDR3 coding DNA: TGTGCCAGCAGTTTACGCACCATTCCGACTGTTAACTATGGCTACACCTTC.

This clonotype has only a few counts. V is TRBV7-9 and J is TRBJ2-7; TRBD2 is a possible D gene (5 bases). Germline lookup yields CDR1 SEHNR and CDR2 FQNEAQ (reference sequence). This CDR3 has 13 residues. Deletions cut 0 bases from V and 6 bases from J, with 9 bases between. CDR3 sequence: CASSLASGSEQYF. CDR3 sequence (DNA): TGTGCCAGCAGCTTAGCGAGTGGGAGCGAGCAGTACTTC.

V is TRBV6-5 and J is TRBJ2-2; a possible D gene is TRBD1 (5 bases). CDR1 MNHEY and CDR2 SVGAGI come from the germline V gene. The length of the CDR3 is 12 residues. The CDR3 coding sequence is TGTACCTCAGGGTATGGAACCGGGGAGCTGTTTTTT. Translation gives CTSGYGTGELFF.

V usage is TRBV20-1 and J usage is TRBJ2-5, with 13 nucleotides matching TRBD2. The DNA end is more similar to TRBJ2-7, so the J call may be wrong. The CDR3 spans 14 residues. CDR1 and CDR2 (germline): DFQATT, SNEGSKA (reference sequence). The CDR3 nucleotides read TGCAGTGCTAGAGGCCGGACTAGCGGGAGCGAGCAGTACTTC. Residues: CSARGRTSGSEQYF.

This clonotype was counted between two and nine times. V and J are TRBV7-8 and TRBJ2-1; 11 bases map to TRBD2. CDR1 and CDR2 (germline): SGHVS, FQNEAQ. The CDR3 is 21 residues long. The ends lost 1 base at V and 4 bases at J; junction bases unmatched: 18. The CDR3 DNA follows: TGTGCCAGCAGCTTAGGCCGAGGACTAGCGGGTAATAATAAACCTTACAATGAGCAGTTCTTC. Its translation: CASSLGRGLAGNNKPYNEQFF.

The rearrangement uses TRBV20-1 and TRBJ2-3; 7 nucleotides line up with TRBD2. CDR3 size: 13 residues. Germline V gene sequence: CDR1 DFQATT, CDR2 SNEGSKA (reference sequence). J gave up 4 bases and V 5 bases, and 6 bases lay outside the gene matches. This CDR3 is CSAQSGVADTQYF. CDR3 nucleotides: TGCAGTGCTCAAAGCGGGGTCGCAGATACGCAGTATTTT.

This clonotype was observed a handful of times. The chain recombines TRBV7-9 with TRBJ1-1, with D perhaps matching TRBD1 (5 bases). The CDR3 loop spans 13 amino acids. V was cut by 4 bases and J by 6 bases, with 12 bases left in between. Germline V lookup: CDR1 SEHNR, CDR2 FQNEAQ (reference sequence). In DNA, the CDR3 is TGTGCCAGCAGCTCCGACAGTGTCGCTGAAGCTTTCTTT. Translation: CASSSDSVAEAFF.

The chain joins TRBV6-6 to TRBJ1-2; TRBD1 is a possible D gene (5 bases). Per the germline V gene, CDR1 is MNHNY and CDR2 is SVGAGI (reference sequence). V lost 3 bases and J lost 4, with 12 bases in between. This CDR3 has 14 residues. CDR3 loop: CASSYGDGTYGYTF. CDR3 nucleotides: TGTGCCAGCAGTTATGGGGACGGGACCTATGGCTACACCTTC.

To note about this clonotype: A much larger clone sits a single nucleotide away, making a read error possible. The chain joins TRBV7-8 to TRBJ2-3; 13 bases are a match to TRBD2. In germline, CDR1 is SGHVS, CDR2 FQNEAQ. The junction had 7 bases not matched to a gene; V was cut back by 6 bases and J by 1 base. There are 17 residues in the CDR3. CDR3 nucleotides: TGTGCCAGCAGGTTGAGACTAGCGGGAGGAGGCACAGATACGCAGTATTTT. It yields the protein CASRLRLAGGGTDTQYF.

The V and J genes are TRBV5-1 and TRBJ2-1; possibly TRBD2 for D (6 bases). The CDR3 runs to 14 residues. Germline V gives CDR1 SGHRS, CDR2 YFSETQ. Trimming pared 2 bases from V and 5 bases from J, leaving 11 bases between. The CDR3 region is CASSFRDSHNEQFF. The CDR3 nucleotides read TGCGCCAGCAGCTTTAGGGACTCTCACAATGAGCAGTTCTTC. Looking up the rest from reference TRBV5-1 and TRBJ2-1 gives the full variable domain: KAGVTQTPRYLIKTRGQQVTLSCSPISGHRSVSWYQQTPGQGLQFLFEYFSETQRNKGNFPGRFSGRQFSNSRSEMNVSTLELGDSALYLCASSFRDSHNEQFFGPGTRLTVL.

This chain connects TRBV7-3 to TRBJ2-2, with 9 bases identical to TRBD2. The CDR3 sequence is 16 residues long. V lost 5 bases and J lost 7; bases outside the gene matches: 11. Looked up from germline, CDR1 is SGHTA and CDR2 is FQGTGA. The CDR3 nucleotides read TGTGCCAGCAGCCCCCCGGGACTAGCTTCGAGCGGGGAGCTGTTTTTT. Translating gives CASSPPGLASSGELFF.